Sequencing of this TCR beta chain was carried out in a study of blood T cell repertoires in COVID-19. The overall study: The samples span acute and convalescent COVID-19 from the United States, Italy and Spain.

V lost 7 bases, J lost 3 bases, and 11 bases stayed unmatched. Germline V gene lookup returns CDR1 SGHKS and CDR2 YYEKEE (reference sequence). The CDR3 length is 15 residues. Everyone who took part was 18 to 89 years old, and they came from about two dozen US areas. The study counted Cohort 3 donors as recovered given two negative PCRs, clearance, or symptom resolution. As handled by the study authors: Nucleated cell number was recorded as an estimate derived from reference gene primer amplification. The protocol was immunoSEQ multiplex PCR, while the TCRdb copy is restricted to in-frame clones and leaves out a portion. D and trimming were read from the DNA, whereas the V and J calls and clone size are those reported in that table. The sample shows roughly 190,000 clones, about 88% of them seen only once.

Specimen: PBMCs or T cells enriched from blood (not recorded which). The sequence was obtained from a woman aged 25 to 39 who had recovered from COVID-19. The chain carries TRBV5-5 and TRBJ1-2, with 8 positions matching TRBD1. The CDR3 DNA reads as TGTGCCAGCGCCGAGACAGGGGTATTGGACTATGGCTACACCTTC. It translates to CASAETGVLDYGYTF.